These 5 T cell receptor beta chains were sequenced from one sample in a study of blood T cell repertoires in COVID-19. Assay: immunoSEQ multiplex PCR; the TCRdb copy retains only in-frame clones and omits some. The sample yields 200,000 to 250,000 clones, roughly 86% seen once. The specimen was peripheral blood. These receptors were obtained from a man older than 75 with acute or convalescent COVID-19.

Here the CDR3 reads CASTQTGIGGTEAFF. CDR3 sequence (DNA): TGTGCCAGCACCCAGACAGGGATCGGAGGCACTGAAGCTTTCTTT. The V gene is TRBV25-1, the J gene TRBJ1-1; 7 bases match TRBD1. The CDR3 runs to 15 residues. With V trimmed by 7 bases and J by 4 bases, 12 bases remained unmatched. The germline V gene has CDR1 MGHDK and CDR2 SYGVNS.

A single count supports this clone. The V call is TRBV21-1, the J call TRBJ2-7; the table calls TRBD2, which could not be checked here. TRBV21-1 represents a pseudogene. CDR3 length equals 19 residues. The CDR3 is CASSLSGLAGGSRMGEQYF. The CDR3 region has the DNA TGTGCCAGCAGCTTGTCCGGGCTAGCGGGGGGCTCCCGAATGGGGGAGCAGTACTTC.

The rearrangement joins TRBV5-1 to TRBJ2-5; TRBD2 matches 11 bases. CDR1 and CDR2 from the germline V gene are SGHRS and YFSETQ. The CDR3 spans 14 residues. V was clipped by 6 bases and J by 5 bases; unmatched bases: 6. The CDR3 loop is CASKTSGSAETQYF. As DNA, the CDR3 is TGCGCCAGCAAAACTAGCGGGAGTGCGGAGACCCAGTACTTC.

The V call is TRBV15, the J call TRBJ1-5; perhaps TRBD1 as D (6 bases). Deletions cut 2 bases from V and 0 bases from J, with 8 bases between. Germline V CDR1 and CDR2: LNHNV, YYDKDF (reference sequence). The CDR3 runs 15 residues. The CDR3 is CATSRQGYSNQPQHF. DNA for the CDR3: TGTGCCACCAGCAGACAGGGGTATAGCAATCAGCCCCAGCATTTT.

V and J are TRBV19 and TRBJ2-3, with 9 bases identical to TRBD2. The CDR3 runs 17 residues. The V gene's germline CDR1 is LNHDA and CDR2 SQIVND (reference sequence). Trimming cost V 9 bases and J 5 bases; bases outside gene matches: 18. The CDR3 loop is CASLPSGVLAGQDTQYF. CDR3 DNA sequence: TGTGCCAGCCTCCCGAGCGGGGTTCTAGCGGGACAAGATACGCAGTATTTT.